The clone carrying this T cell receptor beta chain was recorded a few times. TCRdb itself ran the RT-PCR reads through MiXCR, one entry per CDR3 protein. The sample holds fewer than 800,000 distinct CDR3 sequences; 13% to 15% are singletons and the top ten take roughly 3.9%. Germline values: CDR1 LGHDT, CDR2 YNNKEL (reference sequence). This CDR3 region has 15 residues. V was clipped by 3 bases and J by 5 bases, with 16 bases between them. This chain uses TRBV3-1 with TRBJ2-5; the D is unclear. This TCR came from a female donor in good health, serving as a healthy control. Sequencing was performed on memory CD4+ T cells from blood. CDR3 sequence: CASSHDGNEGETQYF. CDR3 sequence (DNA): TGTGCCAGCAGCCATGATGGGAACGAAGGGGAGACCCAGTACTTC.